Below, 15 T cell receptor beta chains from the same sample are listed, as sequenced in a study of shared clonotypes between healthy human individuals (dated by TCRdb to the early 2020s). The library was obtained by the immunoSEQ multiplex PCR assay. The immuneACCESS repertoire file appears here via TCRdb, limited to in-frame rearrangements. These files lack a portion of the clones; in checked studies, under half of the deficit traces to unresolved V genes, and the cause of the others is not known. Within this sample are roughly 500,000 clones, with roughly 80% of them counted one time only. The ten largest clones take up roughly 12% of the sample. Material for sequencing was PBMCs. The receptors come from a woman in her thirties or forties in good health. Some clones in this sample may be carry-over from other donors' samples.

This clone was recorded at least ten times. V is TRBV2 and J is TRBJ1-4; D unresolved. There are 11 residues in the CDR3. The germline V gene has CDR1 SNHLY and CDR2 FYNNEI. The CDR3 spells CVSGVDEKLFF. Written as DNA, the CDR3 is TGTGTTTCTGGGGTGGATGAAAAACTGTTTTTT.

The chain couples TRBV27 to TRBJ2-1; 9 bases agree with TRBD2. V dropped 0 bases and J dropped 9; count of bases not matched to a gene: 6. CDR1 MNHEY and CDR2 SMNVEV come from the germline V gene (reference sequence). This CDR3 has 15 residues. CDR3 amino acids: CASSLSPREGREQFF. The CDR3 bases are TGTGCCAGCAGTTTATCTCCGCGGGAGGGTCGTGAGCAGTTCTTC.

This chain links TRBV7-9 with TRBJ2-4; 9 bases line up with TRBD1. The CDR3 has 14 amino acids. Germline CDR1 is SEHNR and CDR2 is FQNEAQ (reference sequence). The V segment lost 2 bases and the J segment 7 bases; nucleotides outside the gene matches: 3. CDR3 region: CASSLSGQGNIQYF. The CDR3 DNA reads TGTGCCAGCAGCTTATCGGGACAGGGCAACATTCAGTACTTC.

This clone was observed a handful of times. This probably arose from a read error, given a far larger clone one base away. The chain carries TRBV6-1 and TRBJ2-7, with D tentatively TRBD1 (5 bases). The ends were cut back, 2 bases at V and 0 bases at J, with 11 bases in the middle. Germline CDR1 MNHNS, CDR2 SASEGT. CDR3 size: 15 residues. The CDR3 DNA reads as TGTGCCAGCAGTGAACGACAGTACCACTCCTACGAGCAGTACTTC. It specifies CASSERQYHSYEQYF.

The chain is built from TRBV5-1 and TRBJ2-2, with 8 nucleotides matching TRBD2. The CDR3 is 16 residues long. Germline CDR1 is SGHRS and CDR2 is YFSETQ. V shed 3 bases, J shed 0 bases, and the junction held 4 bases outside the gene matches. This CDR3 is CASSSATSANTGELFF. For the CDR3, the DNA is TGCGCCAGCAGCTCGGCGACTAGCGCGAACACCGGGGAGCTGTTTTTT.

V and J are TRBV13 and TRBJ2-7, with 9 bases fitting TRBD2. The CDR3 is made up of 14 amino acids. CDR1 and CDR2 from the germline V gene are PRHDT and FYEKMQ (reference sequence). With 8 bases clipped from V and 2 bases from J, the junction kept 7 bases outside the gene matches. CDR3 region: CASQIAGEAYEQYF. CDR3 coding DNA: TGTGCCAGCCAAATAGCGGGAGAGGCCTACGAGCAGTACTTC.

The chain recombines TRBV14 with TRBJ1-4, with 11 nucleotides matching TRBD1. The CDR3 totals 15 residues. The ends lost 5 bases at V and 4 bases at J; junction bases unmatched: 3. The germline V gene has CDR1 SGHDN and CDR2 FVKESK. The CDR3 reads CASSGTGGVNEKLFF. The CDR3 DNA reads as TGTGCCAGCAGCGGGACAGGGGGTGTTAATGAAAAACTGTTTTTT.

This clone was observed at least ten times. V is TRBV28 and J is TRBJ2-3; TRBD2 matches 7 bases. This CDR3 has 13 amino acids. Germline V CDR1 and CDR2: MDHEN, SYDVKM. The V segment lost 2 bases and the J segment 5 bases; nucleotides outside the gene matches: 1. CDR3 sequence reads: CASSLGGRDTQYF. As DNA, the CDR3 is TGTGCCAGCAGTTTAGGCGGGAGAGATACGCAGTATTTT.

This chain connects TRBV5-1 to TRBJ2-3, with 12 bases lining up with TRBD2. The V segment lost 4 bases and the J segment 0 bases; nucleotides outside the gene matches: 9. The CDR3 has 18 amino acids. Germline V lookup: CDR1 SGHRS, CDR2 YFSETQ. CDR3 DNA sequence: TGCGCCAGCAGCCCAGGACTAGCGGGATTCTCTAGCACAGATACGCAGTATTTT. This sequence encodes CASSPGLAGFSSTDTQYF.

The V call is TRBV11-2, the J call TRBJ2-2; unclear D gene. Germline V CDR1 and CDR2: SGHAT, FQNNGV. Trimming took off 2 bases at V and 2 bases at J, with 9 bases between the two ends. The CDR3 spans 15 residues. In DNA, the CDR3 is TGTGCCAGCAGCTTACAGCGCGGTAACACCGGGGAGCTGTTTTTT. Its protein is CASSLQRGNTGELFF.

The table lists this clone with many counts. The sample has other DNA sequences that encode this CDR3 too. This chain connects TRBV28 to TRBJ2-5; 8 bases map to TRBD2. TRBJ2-7 matches the DNA end more closely, so the J call is doubtful. The CDR3 contains 15 residues. Per germline, CDR1 MDHEN and CDR2 SYDVKM. The CDR3 DNA reads TGTGCCAGCAGTATTAGCGGGATCGCTCCCTACGAGCAGTACTTC. It translates to CASSISGIAPYEQYF.

This clone was seen only once. J is TRBJ2-7 and V is TRBV6-5, with D perhaps TRBD2 (6 bases). The CDR3 extends over 14 amino acids. V was clipped by 0 bases and J by 1 base, with 7 bases between them. The germline V gene has CDR1 MNHEY and CDR2 SVGAGI. CDR3 region: CASSYSRGSYEQYF. CDR3 bases: TGTGCCAGCAGTTACTCGCGGGGATCCTACGAGCAGTACTTC.

The genes are TRBV19 and TRBJ2-5, with TRBD1 identical over 7 bases. Germline loops: CDR1 LNHDA, CDR2 SQIVND (reference sequence). V was clipped by 3 bases and J by 4 bases; unmatched bases: 2. The CDR3 spans 13 residues. The CDR3: CASSIDRAETQYF. The CDR3 DNA is TGTGCCAGTAGTATCGACAGGGCAGAGACCCAGTACTTC.

Regarding this clone: The sample contains more than one DNA sequence encoding this CDR3. J is TRBJ2-7 and V is TRBV30; D is uncertain. V gave up 0 bases and J gave up 4 bases, with 7 bases separating them. This CDR3 region has 12 residues. Looked up from germline, CDR1 is GTSNPN and CDR2 is SVGIG (reference sequence). The CDR3 region is CAWSVMGYEQYF. The CDR3 DNA is TGTGCCTGGAGTGTAATGGGGTACGAGCAGTACTTC.

This chain links TRBV15 with TRBJ1-5; D uncertain. CDR3 size: 13 residues. Per germline, CDR1 LNHNV and CDR2 YYDKDF (reference sequence). The V and J ends lost 4 bases and 6 bases respectively, with 10 bases between them. The CDR3 region is CATSMTRGQPQHF. CDR3 DNA: TGTGCCACCAGCATGACGAGAGGTCAGCCCCAGCATTTT.